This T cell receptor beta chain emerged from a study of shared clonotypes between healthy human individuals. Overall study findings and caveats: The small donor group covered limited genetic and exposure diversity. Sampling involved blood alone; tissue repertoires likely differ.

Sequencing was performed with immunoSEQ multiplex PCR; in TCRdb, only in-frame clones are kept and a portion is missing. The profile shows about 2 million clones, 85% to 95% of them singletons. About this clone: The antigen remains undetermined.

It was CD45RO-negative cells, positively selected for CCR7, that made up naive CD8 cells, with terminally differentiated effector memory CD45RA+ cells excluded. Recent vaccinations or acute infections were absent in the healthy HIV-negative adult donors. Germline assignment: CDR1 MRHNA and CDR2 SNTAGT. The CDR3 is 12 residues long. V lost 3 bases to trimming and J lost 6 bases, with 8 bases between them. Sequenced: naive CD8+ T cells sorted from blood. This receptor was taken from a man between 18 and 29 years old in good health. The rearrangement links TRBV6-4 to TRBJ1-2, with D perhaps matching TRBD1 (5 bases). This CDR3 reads CASSDGGDGYTF. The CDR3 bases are TGTGCCAGCAGTGATGGAGGGGATGGCTACACCTTC.